This record covers a single TCR beta chain. This record comes from a study of regulatory T cells in long-lasting Graves disease. The time point here: newly diagnosed GD, antithyroid drugs for less than 3 months. PBMCs were the source of the RNA used for TCR sequencing. Libraries of TCR beta came from iRepertoire HTBI primers plus Arm-PCR of CDR3 regions. How the authors handled the data: Samples collectively showed more than 55 TRBV and 11 to 15 TRBJ segments. Each CDR3 protein gets one entry after TCRdb re-called the multiplex PCR reads with MiXCR. These V and J calls rely on TCRdb rather than the paper's analysis. The sample shows about 330,000 distinct CDR3 sequences, 16% of them seen only once. The same data also contributed to another study, on T cells in Graves' hyperthyroidism and ophthalmopathy.

The source of this sequence is a young woman with Graves disease. The sequenced sample was peripheral blood mononuclear cells (PBMCs), obtained at new diagnosis, from a patient treated with antithyroid drugs.

DNA for the CDR3: TGTGCCAGCAGTCCGACAGGGAGTGCAGAGACCCAGTACTTC. Translation: CASSPTGSAETQYF. This chain links TRBV2 with TRBJ2-5, with 7 bases identical to TRBD1. Trimming took 5 bases from V and 4 from J; bases not matched to a gene: 7. Germline V gene sequence: CDR1 SNHLY, CDR2 FYNNEI. The CDR3 loop spans 14 amino acids.